The present TCR beta chain was sequenced within a study of OX40 agonist ivuxolimab in advanced cancers. There are 15 residues in the CDR3. CDR1 and CDR2 from the germline V gene are WSHSY and SAAADI. Using immunoSEQ multiplex PCR, the repertoire was profiled, and TCRdb retains in-frame clones only, with some absent. The sample records about 85,000 clones, about 86% being singletons. To note about this clone: Its matching antigen is unknown.

Study findings and constraints: Among the lowest levels of clonal expansion were found in partial responders at 0.1-3.0 mg/kg.

This receptor was obtained from an adult with an advanced solid tumor such as melanoma, head and neck, liver or kidney cancer. The sequences come from CD4+ or CD8+ T cells sorted from blood, collected in a trial of the OX40 agonist ivuxolimab. This chain links TRBV10-2 with TRBJ2-5, with D maybe TRBD1 (6 bases). The J call may be incorrect, as the DNA end agrees better with TRBJ2-7. This CDR3 is CASSESRGGTYEQYF. The CDR3, as DNA: TGCGCCAGCAGTGAGTCACGAGGGGGAACCTACGAGCAGTACTTC.